These 26 T cell receptor beta chains were sequenced from one sample in a study of STAT5B mutations in CD4+ large granular lymphocyte leukemia. Using immunoSEQ multiplex PCR, the repertoire was profiled, and TCRdb retains in-frame clones only, with some absent. This table holds fewer than 25,000 clones, more than 75% found once. Sample: CD4+ T cells from blood buffy coats. The receptor source for this set is a human donor in good health.

This chain connects TRBV7-9 to TRBJ1-3; D uncertain. Germline V CDR1 and CDR2: SEHNR, FQNEAQ (reference sequence). The CDR3 is 14 residues long. V was shortened by 6 bases and J by 2 bases, with 11 bases between the two germline ends. DNA of the CDR3: TGTGCCAGCAGGATGATGCGGGCTGGAAACACCATATATTTT. Protein sequence: CASRMMRAGNTIYF. The complete variable domain, with remaining parts taken from reference TRBV7-9 and TRBJ1-3, reads DTGVSQNPRHKITKRGQNVTFRCDPISEHNRLYWYRQTLGQGPEFLTYFQNEAQLEKSRLLSDRFSAERPKGSFSTLEIQRTEQGDSAMYLCASRMMRAGNTIYFGEGSWLTVV.

This clone has just a few counts. The V and J genes are TRBV6-6 and TRBJ1-5; D unclear. Per germline, CDR1 MNHNY and CDR2 SVGAGI (reference sequence). The CDR3 has 13 amino acids. Trimming pared 0 bases from V and 6 bases from J, leaving 6 bases between. The CDR3 spells CASSYSMSQPQHF. The CDR3 DNA follows: TGTGCCAGCAGTTACTCGATGAGTCAGCCCCAGCATTTT.

The DNA for the CDR3 is TGTGCCAGCAGCCGTTTTGGTCAGCCCCAGCATTTT. Its protein product is CASSRFGQPQHF. The chain combines TRBV14 with TRBJ1-5; D is undetermined. The CDR3 length is 12 residues. V lost 4 bases to trimming and J lost 6 bases, with 7 bases between them. Germline CDR1 and CDR2: SGHDN and FVKESK.

The V and J genes are TRBV5-3 and TRBJ2-3, with 12 bases matching TRBD2. TRBV5-3 falls under the ORF class, with uncertain function. The CDR3 has 17 residues. Losses at the gene ends were 0 bases for V and 6 bases for J; bases not matched to a gene: 8. CDR3 DNA sequence: TGTGCCAGAAGCTTGGTAGCGCTGACTAGCGGGAGCGATACGCAGTATTTT. It specifies CARSLVALTSGSDTQYF.

This clone was detected once. The rearrangement links TRBV11-2 to TRBJ1-1; D not certain. The germline V gene has CDR1 SGHAT and CDR2 FQNNGV. V was pared by 1 base and J by 8 bases, with 11 bases between. CDR3 size: 13 residues. The CDR3: CASSLGIGVEAFF. The CDR3 bases are TGTGCCAGCAGCTTAGGGATAGGTGTCGAAGCTTTCTTT.

The chain has TRBV19 and TRBJ1-1; 8 nucleotides agree with TRBD1. The trim removed 8 bases at V and 5 bases at J, leaving 13 bases unmatched. Looked up from germline, CDR1 is LNHDA and CDR2 is SQIVND (reference sequence). The CDR3 sequence is 15 residues long. CDR3 sequence reads: CASATFGQGRTEAFF. CDR3 sequence (DNA): TGTGCCAGTGCAACCTTCGGACAGGGAAGGACTGAAGCTTTCTTT.

The rearrangement uses TRBV30 and TRBJ1-1; D remains unclear. The CDR3 sequence is 15 residues long. Germline V gene lookup returns CDR1 GTSNPN and CDR2 SVGIG (reference sequence). V lost 4 bases to trimming and J lost 1 base, with 16 bases between them. This chain's CDR3 is CAWKTTGSPNTEAFF. The DNA for the CDR3 is TGTGCCTGGAAAACTACGGGCAGCCCGAACACTGAAGCTTTCTTT.

V gene TRBV11-2 combines with J gene TRBJ2-1; TRBD1 or TRBD2 may be the D gene (5 bases each). Between the trimmed V and J ends, which lost 5 bases and 10 bases, there was a span of 21 bases. CDR3 size: 15 residues. Germline V gene data show CDR1 as SGHAT and CDR2 as FQNNGV. The CDR3 nucleotides read TGTGCCAGCAGCGTTAACACCGGGACCGAGTGGGAGCAGTTCTTC. Its translation: CASSVNTGTEWEQFF.

This chain joins TRBV7-2 and TRBJ2-4, with 9 bases matching TRBD2. The J segment lost 0 bases and the V segment lost 6 bases, leaving 9 bases of the junction unmatched. The CDR3 covers 17 residues. Germline V gene sequence: CDR1 SGHTA, CDR2 FQGNSA. The CDR3 spells CASSLFLAGLAKNIQYF. The CDR3 region has the DNA TGTGCCAGCAGTCTTTTCCTAGCGGGGCTAGCCAAAAACATTCAGTACTTC. The whole variable domain, filled in from reference TRBV7-2 and TRBJ2-4, reads GAGVSQSPSNKVTEKGKDVELRCDPISGHTALYWYRQSLGQGLEFLIYFQGNSAPDKSGLPSDRFSAERTGGSVSTLTIQRTQQEDSAVYLCASSLFLAGLAKNIQYFGAGTRLSVL.

The gene calls are TRBV6-6 and TRBJ2-2, with no clear D. The CDR3 covers 15 residues. Trimming took 10 bases from V and 3 from J, leaving 18 bases between them. Germline V gives CDR1 MNHNY, CDR2 SVGAGI (reference sequence). CDR3 bases: TGTGCCACGCGTCAGCAGGCAAGACACACCGGGGAGCTGTTTTTT. Amino acid sequence: CATRQQARHTGELFF.

V gene TRBV7-9 combines with J gene TRBJ2-7, with 8 positions matching TRBD1. Unmatched junction bases numbered 8, after V lost 1 base and J lost 6 bases. Germline CDR1 and CDR2: SEHNR and FQNEAQ (reference sequence). This CDR3 is built from 15 residues. This CDR3 is CASSLERQGTSEQYF. The CDR3 DNA reads TGTGCCAGCAGCTTAGAAAGACAGGGGACGAGCGAGCAGTACTTC.

The gene calls are TRBV29-1 and TRBJ2-1; possibly TRBD2 for D (6 bases). The V end lost 2 bases, the J end lost 7 bases, and 24 bases lay between the germline ends. The CDR3 consists of 17 residues. CDR1 and CDR2 from the germline V gene are SQVTM and ANQGSEA. Here the CDR3 reads CSVEPTRQGLPNNEQFF. The CDR3 nucleotides read TGCAGCGTTGAACCCACCAGGCAGGGACTGCCTAATAATGAGCAGTTCTTC.

The gene calls are TRBV7-9 and TRBJ2-1; D is unresolved. The germline gives CDR1 SEHNR, CDR2 FQNEAQ (reference sequence). The CDR3 contains 14 residues. With 5 bases removed from V and 6 bases from J, the gap between germline ends came to 14 bases. The CDR3 loop reads CASSRPPEVNEQFF. In DNA, the CDR3 is TGTGCCAGCAGCCGACCCCCTGAGGTCAATGAGCAGTTCTTC.

This chain connects TRBV7-9 to TRBJ2-1; TRBD2 is a possible D gene (5 bases). Germline CDR1 is SEHNR and CDR2 is FQNEAQ (reference sequence). Deletions cut 0 bases from V and 9 bases from J, with 12 bases between. The CDR3 contains 14 residues. CDR3 DNA: TGTGCCAGCAGCTTAGCGGCAGCGGAAGGTGAGCAGTTCTTC. Amino acids: CASSLAAAEGEQFF.

The chain couples TRBV5-4 to TRBJ2-5, with 8 bases aligning to TRBD2. This CDR3 comprises 16 residues. V trimming: 4 bases; J trimming: 5 bases; junction bases outside the gene matches: 13. Germline lookup yields CDR1 SGHNT and CDR2 YYREEE (reference sequence). CDR3 DNA: TGTGCCAGCAGCATCCGAGTGACGGGGGGGGTTGAGACCCAGTACTTC. This sequence encodes CASSIRVTGGVETQYF.

V gene TRBV15 combines with J gene TRBJ2-1; 11 nucleotides align to TRBD1. Germline V gene data show CDR1 as LNHNV and CDR2 as YYDKDF (reference sequence). CDR3 length: 14 residues. J was trimmed by 9 bases and V by 3 bases; bases with no gene match: 4. The CDR3 coding sequence is TGTGCCACCAGCAGGGACAGGGGGCAGAGTGAGCAGTTCTTC. Its translation: CATSRDRGQSEQFF.

The chain couples TRBV9 to TRBJ2-1; TRBD2 matches 7 bases. This CDR3 comprises 15 residues. Germline-derived CDR1 and CDR2 are SGDLS and YYNGEE. J was trimmed by 7 bases and V by 3 bases; bases with no gene match: 10. The CDR3 DNA sequence: TGTGCCAGCAGCGAGAGAGCGGGAAACGTAAATGAGCAGTTCTTC. Translated, it gives CASSERAGNVNEQFF.

This sequence joins TRBV7-9 and TRBJ1-1; 7 bases agree with TRBD1. This CDR3 is built from 16 residues. The V and J ends lost 1 base and 1 base, in that order; junction bases with no gene match: 6. In germline, CDR1 is SEHNR, CDR2 FQNEAQ (reference sequence). The chain's CDR3 is CASSLDGGTANTEAFF. The CDR3 DNA reads as TGTGCCAGCAGCTTAGATGGTGGGACAGCGAACACTGAAGCTTTCTTT.

The chain carries TRBV16 and TRBJ2-3; TRBD2 matches at 7 bases. Germline V gene data show CDR1 as KGHSY and CDR2 as FQNENV. This CDR3 has 17 residues. The V gene end was trimmed by 4 bases and the J gene end by 2 bases; junction bases not matched to a gene: 12. The CDR3 DNA reads TGTGCCAGCAGCCGTGGCGTTTGGCGGGGGTTCACAGATACGCAGTATTTT. Encoded protein: CASSRGVWRGFTDTQYF. The variable domain in full, with the rest retrieved from reference TRBV16 and TRBJ2-3, is GEEVAQTPKHLVRGEGQKAKLYCAPIKGHSYVFWYQQVLKNEFKFLISFQNENVFDETGMPKERFSAKCLPNSPCSLEIQATKLEDSAVYFCASSRGVWRGFTDTQYFGPGTRLTVL.

The chain is built from TRBV7-5 and TRBJ2-7; TRBD1 is the table's D call and was not checked against the DNA. TRBV7-5 is noted as a pseudogene. The CDR3 totals 16 residues. CDR3 coding DNA: TGTGTCAGAAGCCCGTCAGGACAGGAGAACTCCTACGAGCAGTACTTC. This translates into CVRSPSGQENSYEQYF.

This chain uses TRBV29-1 with TRBJ2-3; D remains unclear. Trimming left V 4 bases short and J 5 bases short, with 4 bases between. This CDR3 is built from 10 residues. Germline assignment: CDR1 SQVTM and CDR2 ANQGSEA. CDR3 sequence reads: CSVGQDTQYF. The DNA of the CDR3 is TGCAGCGTTGGTCAAGATACGCAGTATTTT.

The V gene is TRBV27, the J gene TRBJ1-1; D gene ambiguous. V lost 5 bases to trimming and J lost 1 base, with 11 bases between them. There are 14 residues in the CDR3. CDR1 is MNHEY, CDR2 SMNVEV, per germline (reference sequence). The DNA for the CDR3 is TGTGCCAGCAGTACAAACCGACGGAACACTGAAGCTTTCTTT. Translation gives CASSTNRRNTEAFF.

V usage is TRBV5-1 and J usage is TRBJ2-1, with D unresolved. Trimming cost V 2 bases and J 6 bases, with 9 bases left between them. The CDR3 extends over 13 amino acids. Per the germline V gene, CDR1 is SGHRS and CDR2 is YFSETQ. The CDR3 sequence is CASSFRVGNEQFF. CDR3 DNA: TGCGCCAGCAGCTTCCGGGTGGGCAATGAGCAGTTCTTC.

Only one count was recorded for this clone. The chain uses TRBV5-4 and TRBJ2-2; TRBD1 or TRBD2 may be the D gene (6 bases each). The germline V and J ends were trimmed by 1 base and 1 base, with 11 bases remaining between them. CDR1 SGHNT and CDR2 YYREEE come from the germline V gene (reference sequence). The CDR3 extends over 16 amino acids. The CDR3 sequence is CASSLPGAQNTGELFF. CDR3 DNA: TGTGCCAGCAGCTTGCCGGGGGCCCAGAACACCGGGGAGCTGTTTTTT. Drawing the rest from reference TRBV5-4 and TRBJ2-2, the complete variable domain is ETGVTQSPTHLIKTRGQQVTLRCSSQSGHNTVSWYQQALGQGPQFIFQYYREEENGRGNFPPRFSGLQFPNYSSELNVNALELDDSALYLCASSLPGAQNTGELFFGEGSRLTVL.

The chain combines TRBV19 with TRBJ2-5; a possible D gene is TRBD2 (6 bases). The CDR3 extends over 14 amino acids. Trimming removed 2 bases at V and 0 bases at J, with 7 bases between. Germline V CDR1 and CDR2: LNHDA, SQIVND (reference sequence). CDR3 nucleotide sequence: TGTGCCAGTAGTATACGGGGGAACCAAGAGACCCAGTACTTC. Residues: CASSIRGNQETQYF. The whole variable domain, filled in from reference TRBV19 and TRBJ2-5, reads DGGITQSPKYLFRKEGQNVTLSCEQNLNHDAMYWYRQDPGQGLRLIYYSQIVNDFQKGDIAEGYSVSREKKESFPLTVTSAQKNPTAFYLCASSIRGNQETQYFGPGTRLLVL.

The chain is built from TRBV7-8 and TRBJ2-1; TRBD2 aligns across 9 bases. Trimming at V came to 7 bases and at J to 9 bases, leaving 10 bases not matched to a gene. This CDR3 has 14 amino acids. Germline CDR1 SGHVS, CDR2 FQNEAQ. CDR3 bases: TGTGCCAGCAACGAGATAGCGGGAGTGGGTGAGCAGTTCTTC. Encoded protein: CASNEIAGVGEQFF. The full variable domain, completed using reference TRBV7-8 and TRBJ2-1, is GAGVSQSPRYKVAKRGQDVALRCDPISGHVSLFWYQQALGQGPEFLTYFQNEAQLDKSGLPSDRFFAERPEGSVSTLKIQRTQQEDSAVYLCASNEIAGVGEQFFGPGTRLTVL.